This T cell receptor beta chain was identified during a study of graft-versus-host responses after intestinal transplantation. Findings and caveats of the study: When patients had graft-donor T cell macrochimerism, their allografts held high graft-versus-host to host-versus-graft clonal ratios. GvH clones appeared in recipient marrow, some first in ileum or blood. Early post-transplant HvG declines were associated with peak circulating GvH clone levels.

This CDR3 has 11 residues. Germline V gene lookup returns CDR1 MNHNS and CDR2 SASEGT. Trimming shortened V by 5 bases and J by 3 bases, and 2 bases separated the two germline ends. TCRdb's copy holds only in-frame clones and misses some; the assay was immunoSEQ multiplex PCR. This sample has some 110,000 clones, with 90% to 95% found just once. The count of this clone is one. What it recognizes is unknown. Source: unstimulated CD4+ T cells sorted from spleen or lymph node cells, taken before transplant. This clonotype originated in a human donor who was the organ donor for an intestinal transplant. The chain is built from TRBV6-1 and TRBJ1-5, with D hard to call. The CDR3 here is CASSHNQPQHF. The CDR3 DNA reads as TGTGCCAGCAGTCACAATCAGCCCCAGCATTTT.